These 15 T cell receptor beta chains were all obtained from the same sample, sequenced in a study of T cells after yellow fever vaccination. A single record per CDR3 protein comes from TCRdb applying MiXCR to the 5' RACE reads. The sample shows approximately 300,000 distinct CDR3 sequences, 6.8% of them seen only once. Source: PBMCs, taken more than 40 days after the first yellow fever vaccination. Receptor source: a man aged 18 to 35 who received the YFV17D yellow fever vaccine.

This clonotype occurred a few times. The chain carries TRBV5-1 and TRBJ2-1; 12 nucleotides agree with TRBD2. Per the germline V gene, CDR1 is SGHRS and CDR2 is YFSETQ. Trimming removed 0 bases from V and 2 bases from J; junction bases left unmatched: 3. The CDR3 has 17 residues. CDR3 loop: CASSLGWTSGTYNEQFF. The CDR3, as DNA: TGCGCCAGCAGCTTGGGTTGGACTAGCGGGACCTACAATGAGCAGTTCTTC.

The chain uses TRBV15 and TRBJ2-1; D perhaps matches TRBD2 (6 bases). Per germline, CDR1 LNHNV and CDR2 YYDKDF (reference sequence). V shed 6 bases and J shed 11 bases, with 17 bases lying between them. The CDR3 runs 13 residues. In nucleotides, the CDR3 is TGTGCCACCAGGGAGGGCCCCGTGCATCAGCAGTTCTTC. This codes for CATREGPVHQQFF.

This clonotype came up many times. The chain joins TRBV20-1 to TRBJ1-1; no definite D call. Trimming shortened V by 0 bases and J by 7 bases, and 15 bases separated the two germline ends. The CDR3 length is 14 residues. Germline CDR1 is DFQATT and CDR2 is SNEGSKA (reference sequence). DNA for the CDR3: TGCAGTGCTAGAGATCCCAAGGGTCGGATTGAAGCTTTCTTT. It codes for CSARDPKGRIEAFF.

This clonotype was counted only a few times. This chain uses TRBV5-1 with TRBJ2-7; TRBD2 matches at 8 bases. V trimming: 0 bases; J trimming: 4 bases; junction bases outside the gene matches: 3. Germline assignment: CDR1 SGHRS and CDR2 YFSETQ. This CDR3 contains 14 residues. The CDR3 DNA reads as TGCGCCAGCAGCTTGGTTGCGGGGGGTTACGAGCAGTACGTC. Translating it yields CASSLVAGGYEQYV.

The rearrangement joins TRBV7-2 to TRBJ2-6, with 8 bases that match TRBD1. Per germline, CDR1 SGHTA and CDR2 FQGNSA. V dropped 5 bases and J dropped 4; count of bases not matched to a gene: 4. The CDR3 runs 15 residues. The DNA of the CDR3 is TGTGCCAGCAGCGTGACAGGGGTGGGGGCCAACGTCCTGACTTTC. Its translation: CASSVTGVGANVLTF. Full variable domain (missing parts from reference TRBV7-2 and TRBJ2-6): GAGVSQSPSNKVTEKGKDVELRCDPISGHTALYWYRQSLGQGLEFLIYFQGNSAPDKSGLPSDRFSAERTGGSVSTLTIQRTQQEDSAVYLCASSVTGVGANVLTFGAGSRLTVL.

This chain's CDR3 is CSAQIPRLAGGLNDGTQYF. The CDR3 region has the DNA TGCAGTGCTCAGATTCCCCGACTAGCGGGGGGCCTTAATGATGGTACGCAGTATTTT. This chain uses TRBV20-1 with TRBJ2-3; TRBD2 aligns across 13 bases. Losses at the gene ends were 5 bases for V and 8 bases for J; bases not matched to a gene: 22. CDR1 and CDR2 (germline): DFQATT, SNEGSKA (reference sequence). The CDR3 totals 19 residues.

The J gene is TRBJ1-5, the V gene TRBV15; D is uncertain. Germline values: CDR1 LNHNV, CDR2 YYDKDF (reference sequence). Trimming shortened V by 0 bases and J by 3 bases, and 9 bases separated the two germline ends. The CDR3 is 15 amino acids. In DNA, the CDR3 is TGTGCCACCAGCAGAGATTTGCAGGTCAATCAGCCCCAGCATTTT. It codes for CATSRDLQVNQPQHF. Full variable domain (missing parts from reference TRBV15 and TRBJ1-5): DAMVIQNPRYQVTQFGKPVTLSCSQTLNHNVMYWYQQKSSQAPKLLFHYYDKDFNNEADTPDNFQSRRPNTSFCFLDIRSPGLGDTAMYLCATSRDLQVNQPQHFGDGTRLSIL.

This clonotype has more than one count but fewer than ten. The rearrangement uses TRBV5-1 and TRBJ2-7; 9 nucleotides align to TRBD1. CDR1 SGHRS and CDR2 YFSETQ come from the germline V gene. The V and J ends lost 3 bases and 6 bases, in that order; junction bases with no gene match: 10. The length of the CDR3 is 15 residues. The CDR3 region has the DNA TGCGCCAGCAGCTGGGACAGGGCGCAGTCGGGCGAGCAGTACTTC. Its protein product is CASSWDRAQSGEQYF.

V gene TRBV4-3 combines with J gene TRBJ2-1; 7 nucleotides agree with TRBD1. The J segment lost 0 bases and the V segment lost 2 bases, leaving 7 bases of the junction unmatched. Germline CDR1 LGHNA, CDR2 YSLEER. The CDR3 runs to 17 residues. The CDR3 nucleotides are TGCGCCAGCAGCCAACCGACTCCAGGGGGCTCCTACAATGAGCAGTTCTTC. It is translated as CASSQPTPGGSYNEQFF.

V is TRBV9 and J is TRBJ2-4, with D possibly matching TRBD1 (6 bases). The CDR3 has 15 amino acids. Germline CDR1 SGDLS, CDR2 YYNGEE. Deletions cut 3 bases from V and 0 bases from J, with 10 bases between. The chain's CDR3 is CASSAGVLAKNIQYF. CDR3 bases: TGTGCCAGCAGCGCAGGGGTTTTAGCCAAAAACATTCAGTACTTC.

This rearrangement joins TRBV10-1 to TRBJ2-3; D may correspond to TRBD1 or TRBD2 (6 bases each). Looked up from germline, CDR1 is WNHNN and CDR2 is SYGVQD (reference sequence). The CDR3 length is 13 residues. V was shortened by 6 bases and J by 5 bases, with 12 bases between the two germline ends. CDR3 in amino acids: CASSGGPRDTQYF. As DNA, the CDR3 is TGCGCCAGCAGCGGGGGCCCTCGAGATACGCAGTATTTT.

The rearrangement uses TRBV4-2 and TRBJ2-3, with TRBD2 matching over 16 bases. Germline V gene lookup returns CDR1 LGHNA and CDR2 YNFKEQ. The trim removed 4 bases at V and 5 bases at J, leaving 12 bases unmatched. The CDR3 has 19 amino acids. CDR3 protein: CASSPGGLAGGQRGDTQYF. CDR3 nucleotides: TGTGCCAGCAGCCCGGGGGGACTAGCGGGGGGGCAAAGGGGAGATACGCAGTATTTT.

This clonotype was seen at least ten times. The chain links TRBV15 to TRBJ1-2; D call uncertain. The germline V gene has CDR1 LNHNV and CDR2 YYDKDF (reference sequence). The CDR3 loop spans 12 amino acids. V lost 0 bases to trimming and J lost 7 bases, with 6 bases between them. CDR3 amino acids: CATSRDRRGYTF. The CDR3 nucleotides are TGTGCCACCAGCAGAGATCGTCGTGGCTACACCTTC.

This clonotype was seen only a few times. The chain has TRBV12-3 or TRBV12-4 and TRBJ1-6; possibly TRBD1 for D (6 bases). V was pared by 5 bases and J by 2 bases, with 10 bases between. The CDR3 runs 15 residues. The CDR3, as DNA: TGTGCCAGCAGTGTCGGGACAACCTATAATTCACCCCTCCACTTT. It translates to CASSVGTTYNSPLHF.

The V call is TRBV20-1, the J call TRBJ2-2; weak D call: TRBD1 (6 bases). The CDR3 length is 12 residues. Looked up from germline, CDR1 is DFQATT and CDR2 is SNEGSKA (reference sequence). V was cut by 1 base and J by 6 bases, with 6 bases left in between. The CDR3 DNA follows: TGCAGTGCTAGAGCAGGGGCCGGGGAGCTGTTTTTT. Translation gives CSARAGAGELFF.